Each of the 27 T cell receptor beta chains below was sequenced from the same sample in a study of shared clonotypes between healthy human individuals. TCRdb's table, derived via immunoSEQ multiplex PCR, lists solely in-frame clones and lacks some. The sample has hundreds of thousands of clones; about 98% are singletons. Terminally differentiated effector memory CD45RA+ cells were excluded from the naive CD8 cells, which were CD45RO-negative and positively selected for CCR7. The sequencing input was naive CD8+ T cells sorted from blood. The receptor source for this set is a man between 25 and 39 years old in good health.

The chain combines TRBV5-6 with TRBJ2-7; possible D gene TRBD2, 6 bases. V gave up 5 bases and J gave up 0 bases, with 12 bases separating them. The CDR3 consists of 14 residues. CDR1 and CDR2 from the germline V gene are SGHDT and YYEEEE. The CDR3 nucleotides read TGTGCCAGCAGTTTAGGGACTCACTCCTACGAGCAGTACTTC. Its protein is CASSLGTHSYEQYF.

As DNA, the CDR3 is TGTGCCAGCAGCGTAGACAGGGTGATGTCTGGGGCCAACGTCCTGACTTTC. Amino acids: CASSVDRVMSGANVLTF. The rearrangement uses TRBV9 and TRBJ2-6, with D perhaps matching TRBD1 (6 bases). V was pared by 0 bases and J by 1 base, with 11 bases between. Germline lookup yields CDR1 SGDLS and CDR2 YYNGEE. This CDR3 comprises 17 residues.

CDR3 nucleotide sequence: TGCGCCACCCGAGGAAGTTACGAGCAGTACTTC. Translation: CATRGSYEQYF. The chain employs TRBV10-2 and TRBJ2-7; D not certain. Germline V lookup: CDR1 WSHSY, CDR2 SAAADI. The CDR3 is 11 residues long. Trimming shortened V by 10 bases and J by 4 bases, and 11 bases separated the two germline ends.

The rearrangement links TRBV6-5 to TRBJ2-6; D unclear. Per germline, CDR1 MNHEY and CDR2 SVGAGI. The V end lost 0 bases, the J end lost 3 bases, and 6 bases lay between the germline ends. The CDR3 totals 15 residues. In DNA form, the CDR3 reads TGTGCCAGCAGTTACTCCACGGATGGGGCCAACGTCCTGACTTTC. This encodes CASSYSTDGANVLTF.

This chain links TRBV7-2 with TRBJ2-2; 7 bases agree with TRBD1. The CDR3 spans 16 residues. CDR1 is SGHTA and CDR2 is FQGNSA in the germline V gene. V gave up 0 bases and J gave up 3 bases; unmatched junction bases: 4. The CDR3 sequence: CASSLAGGVYTGELFF. CDR3 DNA: TGTGCCAGCAGCTTAGCAGGGGGCGTTTACACCGGGGAGCTGTTTTTT.

The rearrangement joins TRBV7-9 to TRBJ2-1; 7 bases line up with TRBD2. Trimming removed 1 base from V and 3 bases from J; junction bases left unmatched: 6. The CDR3 is 16 residues long. Germline V gene lookup returns CDR1 SEHNR and CDR2 FQNEAQ (reference sequence). CDR3 loop: CASSLEAGVYYNEQFF. The CDR3 DNA reads as TGTGCCAGCAGCTTAGAGGCGGGAGTTTACTACAATGAGCAGTTCTTC.

This chain joins TRBV29-1 and TRBJ1-5; no clear D. CDR3 length: 17 amino acids. Per germline, CDR1 SQVTM and CDR2 ANQGSEA. Trimming took off 6 bases at V and 0 bases at J, with 21 bases between the two ends. The CDR3 here is CSVRQVSNFYSNQPQHF. The CDR3 region has the DNA TGCAGCGTCCGACAAGTATCGAACTTTTATAGCAATCAGCCCCAGCATTTT.

The gene calls are TRBV29-1 and TRBJ2-3, with 8 bases aligning to TRBD2. This CDR3 spans 16 amino acids. CDR1 is SQVTM and CDR2 is ANQGSEA in the germline V gene. The junction had 11 bases not matched to a gene; V was cut back by 6 bases and J by 0 bases. CDR3 sequence reads: CSVGGGTDFSTDTQYF. The DNA for the CDR3 is TGCAGCGTCGGGGGGGGCACAGACTTTAGCACAGATACGCAGTATTTT.

This chain links TRBV7-9 with TRBJ1-3; TRBD1 is a possible D gene (6 bases). V was pared by 4 bases and J by 0 bases, with 10 bases between. Germline-derived CDR1 and CDR2 are SEHNR and FQNEAQ (reference sequence). The CDR3 loop spans 15 amino acids. The CDR3 nucleotides are TGTGCCAGCAGCTCCCAGGGGAACTCTGGAAACACCATATATTTT. It codes for CASSSQGNSGNTIYF.

The CDR3: CASSVGPLGTEAFF. CDR3 in DNA: TGTGCCAGCAGCGTGGGACCTTTGGGCACTGAAGCTTTCTTT. The chain couples TRBV9 to TRBJ1-1; possibly TRBD1 for D (5 bases). Per the germline V gene, CDR1 is SGDLS and CDR2 is YYNGEE. The CDR3 contains 14 residues. Trimming cost V 2 bases and J 4 bases, with 12 bases left between them.

This chain joins TRBV9 and TRBJ2-4; the match to TRBD1 covers 9 bases. Germline V gene sequence: CDR1 SGDLS, CDR2 YYNGEE. J was trimmed by 6 bases and V by 4 bases; bases with no gene match: 8. CDR3 length: 15 amino acids. In DNA form, the CDR3 reads TGTGCCAGCAGCTTTGTTCCGGACAGGGGAAACATTCAGTACTTC. Translating gives CASSFVPDRGNIQYF.

The V call is TRBV11-2, the J call TRBJ1-1; D is ambiguous. The germline V gene has CDR1 SGHAT and CDR2 FQNNGV. This CDR3 spans 17 amino acids. The germline V and J ends were trimmed by 5 bases and 3 bases, with 22 bases remaining between them. The CDR3 nucleotides read TGTGCCAGCAGCACGCTAGCGGGAGGGATAGTGGACACTGAAGCTTTCTTT. This sequence encodes CASSTLAGGIVDTEAFF.

This chain joins TRBV9 and TRBJ2-7; 8 bases align to TRBD2. Trimming at V came to 0 bases and at J to 2 bases, leaving 7 bases not matched to a gene. The CDR3 is 16 amino acids. Looked up from germline, CDR1 is SGDLS and CDR2 is YYNGEE. CDR3 loop: CASSVEGTSIAYEQYF. Written as DNA, the CDR3 is TGTGCCAGCAGCGTAGAGGGGACTAGTATAGCCTACGAGCAGTACTTC.

In regard to this clone: Within the sample, other DNA sequences also encode this same CDR3. The V call is TRBV29-1, the J call TRBJ1-1; D gene ambiguous. The germline V and J ends were trimmed by 3 bases and 1 base, with 6 bases remaining between them. Germline lookup yields CDR1 SQVTM and CDR2 ANQGSEA. This CDR3 is 12 amino acids long. The CDR3 spells CSVDGRNTEAFF. The CDR3 DNA is TGCAGCGTTGATGGGCGGAACACTGAAGCTTTCTTT.

Concerning this clone: The same CDR3 arises from other DNA sequences in this sample as well. The chain links TRBV27 to TRBJ2-7; 12 positions match TRBD2. Unmatched junction bases numbered 1, after V lost 3 bases and J lost 4 bases. This CDR3 has 14 amino acids. From germline, CDR1 is MNHEY and CDR2 SMNVEV (reference sequence). This chain's CDR3 is CASSLGTSGYEQYF. The CDR3 DNA sequence: TGTGCCAGCAGTTTGGGGACTAGCGGGTACGAGCAGTACTTC.

The V call is TRBV11-2, the J call TRBJ1-3; D is unclear. The CDR3 length is 15 residues. Germline CDR1 reads SGHAT; CDR2 reads FQNNGV. Trimming cost V 5 bases and J 7 bases, with 18 bases left between them. The CDR3, as DNA: TGTGCCAGCAGCCCGCTGGACCGCTCTGAGAACACCATATATTTT. Translated: CASSPLDRSENTIYF.

The chain is built from TRBV29-1 and TRBJ2-1, with 10 bases lining up with TRBD2. V was clipped by 2 bases and J by 9 bases; unmatched bases: 4. There are 13 residues in the CDR3. Per germline, CDR1 SQVTM and CDR2 ANQGSEA. The CDR3 DNA sequence: TGCAGCGTTGAATCCAGGACTAGCGGTGAGCAGTTCTTC. Amino acids: CSVESRTSGEQFF.

The chain has TRBV7-9 and TRBJ2-1; 10 bases match TRBD2. This CDR3 comprises 15 residues. CDR1 and CDR2 (germline): SEHNR, FQNEAQ (reference sequence). The junction had 3 bases not matched to a gene; V was cut back by 2 bases and J by 5 bases. In DNA, the CDR3 is TGTGCCAGCAGCTTATCGCTAGCGGGGGACAATGAGCAGTTCTTC. This translates into CASSLSLAGDNEQFF.

The chain carries TRBV4-3 and TRBJ1-4, with a weak D call TRBD1 (6 bases). The CDR3 runs 16 residues. Trimming cost V 3 bases and J 4 bases, with 15 bases left between them. Looked up from germline, CDR1 is LGHNA and CDR2 is YSLEER. CDR3 sequence: CASSQGRDTHNEKLFF. For the CDR3, the DNA is TGCGCCAGCAGCCAGGGGCGGGACACCCATAATGAAAAACTGTTTTTT.

A remark on this clone: Other nucleotide sequences in the sample specify the same CDR3. The gene calls are TRBV11-2 and TRBJ2-2; no reliable D call. Trimming took off 5 bases at V and 3 bases at J, with 10 bases between the two ends. CDR1 and CDR2 from the germline V gene are SGHAT and FQNNGV. This CDR3 is 14 amino acids long. CDR3 bases: TGTGCCAGCAGCCCCGGTCTGCACACCGGGGAGCTGTTTTTT. It is translated as CASSPGLHTGELFF.

The rearrangement uses TRBV27 and TRBJ1-5, with 10 bases matching TRBD1. This CDR3 comprises 15 residues. Germline lookup yields CDR1 MNHEY and CDR2 SMNVEV (reference sequence). V was pared by 7 bases and J by 7 bases, with 10 bases of the junction left unmatched. CDR3 region: CASNADGQGGQPQHF. The CDR3 DNA follows: TGTGCCAGCAACGCCGATGGACAGGGGGGACAGCCCCAGCATTTT.

V usage is TRBV5-8 and J usage is TRBJ2-7, with D perhaps being TRBD1 or TRBD2 (6 bases each). Looked up from germline, CDR1 is SGHTS and CDR2 is YDEGEE. The germline V and J ends were trimmed by 2 bases and 3 bases, with 9 bases remaining between them. This CDR3 contains 13 residues. CDR3: CASSLGGNYEQYF. CDR3 nucleotide sequence: TGTGCCAGCAGCTTAGGGGGGAACTACGAGCAGTACTTC.

The chain has TRBV7-9 and TRBJ1-1; 11 nucleotides agree with TRBD1. V lost 0 bases to trimming and J lost 0 bases; unmatched junction nucleotides: 9. Germline V gives CDR1 SEHNR, CDR2 FQNEAQ (reference sequence). The CDR3 is 19 amino acids. CDR3 in DNA: TGTGCCAGCAGCTTAGCTAAGTGGGGACAGGGGGTTATGAACACTGAAGCTTTCTTT. Amino acid sequence: CASSLAKWGQGVMNTEAFF. Using reference TRBV7-9 and TRBJ1-1 for the parts outside the CDR3, the full variable domain is DTGVSQNPRHKITKRGQNVTFRCDPISEHNRLYWYRQTLGQGPEFLTYFQNEAQLEKSRLLSDRFSAERPKGSFSTLEIQRTEQGDSAMYLCASSLAKWGQGVMNTEAFFGQGTRLTVV.

The chain carries TRBV7-9 and TRBJ2-1, with TRBD1 matching over 7 bases. Germline lookup yields CDR1 SEHNR and CDR2 FQNEAQ (reference sequence). This CDR3 is 14 amino acids long. V lost 0 bases, J lost 4 bases, and 0 bases stayed unmatched. CDR3 amino acids: CASSLAQGYNEQFF. In DNA, the CDR3 is TGTGCCAGCAGCTTAGCACAGGGGTACAATGAGCAGTTCTTC.

The chain uses TRBV28 and TRBJ2-5; 7 nucleotides agree with TRBD1. Looked up from germline, CDR1 is MDHEN and CDR2 is SYDVKM. The length of the CDR3 is 14 residues. V gave up 6 bases and J gave up 2 bases; unmatched junction bases: 6. This CDR3 is CASSSDRAQETQYF. The CDR3 bases are TGTGCCAGCAGCTCCGACAGGGCGCAAGAGACCCAGTACTTC.

The chain employs TRBV5-4 and TRBJ2-7; a possible D gene is TRBD1 (5 bases). V gave up 1 base and J gave up 6 bases, with 8 bases separating them. The CDR3 loop spans 12 amino acids. CDR1 and CDR2 from the germline V gene are SGHNT and YYREEE (reference sequence). The CDR3 DNA sequence: TGTGCCAGCAGCTTGTCTCAGGGCGAGCAGTACTTC. As protein: CASSLSQGEQYF.

This rearrangement joins TRBV5-1 to TRBJ1-1; D gene uncertain. CDR3 length: 13 residues. V lost 1 base and J lost 7, with 11 bases in between. Germline V gene lookup returns CDR1 SGHRS and CDR2 YFSETQ. This CDR3 reads CASSLTVSGEAFF. The CDR3 bases are TGCGCCAGCAGCTTGACCGTTAGTGGTGAAGCTTTCTTT.